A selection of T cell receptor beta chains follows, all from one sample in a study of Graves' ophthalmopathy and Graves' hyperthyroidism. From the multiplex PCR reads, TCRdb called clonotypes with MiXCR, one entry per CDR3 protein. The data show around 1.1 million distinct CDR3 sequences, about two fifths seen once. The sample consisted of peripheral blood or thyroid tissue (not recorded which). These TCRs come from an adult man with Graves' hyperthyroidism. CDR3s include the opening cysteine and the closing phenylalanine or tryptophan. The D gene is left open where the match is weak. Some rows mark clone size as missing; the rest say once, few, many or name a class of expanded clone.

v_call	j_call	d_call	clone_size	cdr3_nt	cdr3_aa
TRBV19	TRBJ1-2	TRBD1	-	TGTGCCAGTAGGAGGGACAGGGGCTACCCAATGGATGGCTACACCTTC	CASRRDRGYPMDGYTF
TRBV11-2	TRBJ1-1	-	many	TGTGCCAGCAGCTTAGTCGGGGTCAGGGCTGAAGCTTTCTTT	CASSLVGVRAEAFF
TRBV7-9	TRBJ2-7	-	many	TGTGCCAGCAGCTTAGCGGGGATTTCCAGAGGCTACGAGCAGTACTTC	CASSLAGISRGYEQYF
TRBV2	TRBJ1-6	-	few	TGTGCCAGCAGTTTTATGAGACAGATAAATTCACCCCTCCACTTT	CASSFMRQINSPLHF
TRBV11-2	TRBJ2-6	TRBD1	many	TGTGCCAGCAGCCCCGTTCGTGGACAGGGGTTGATGGGGGCCAACGTCCTGACTTTC	CASSPVRGQGLMGANVLTF
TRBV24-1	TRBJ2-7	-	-	TGTGCCACCAGTGATTTGAAAGGGAATCCCTACAATGAGCAGTACTTC	CATSDLKGNPYNEQYF
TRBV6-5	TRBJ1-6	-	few	TGTGCCAGCAGTTACTACCAAACCTATAATTCACCCCTCCACTTT	CASSYYQTYNSPLHF
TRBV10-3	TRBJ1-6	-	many	TGTGCCATCAGTGAGCGGCTCGATTCACCCCTCCACTTT	CAISERLDSPLHF
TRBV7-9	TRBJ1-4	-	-	TGTGCCAGCAGCTTAGGACAACTGTTTTTT	CASSLGQLFF
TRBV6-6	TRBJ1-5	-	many	TGTGCCAGTCAGGAAGGGTATGGCAATCAGCCCCAGCATTTT	CASQEGYGNQPQHF
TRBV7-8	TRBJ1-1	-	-	TGTGCCAGCAGCTCCAAGGTCGCGACGGAGGAAGCTTTCTTT	CASSSKVATEEAFF
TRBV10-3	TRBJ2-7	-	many	TGTGCCATCAGGGGAGTAGCGGCCTACGAGCAGTACTTC	CAIRGVAAYEQYF
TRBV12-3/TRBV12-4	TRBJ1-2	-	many	TGTGCCAGCAGTTTAGCTCTCACCTACTATGGCTACACCTTC	CASSLALTYYGYTF
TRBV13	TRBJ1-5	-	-	TGTGCCAGCAGCCCCGGGCTTCAGCCCCAGCATTTT	CASSPGLQPQHF
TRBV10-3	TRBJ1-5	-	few	TGTGCCAGCAGGAACCCGGGGTCTAGGGGCAATCAGCCCCAGCATTTT	CASRNPGSRGNQPQHF
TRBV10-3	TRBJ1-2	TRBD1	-	TGTGCCATCAGTGGACAGGGGGCCGGGGGCTACACCTTC	CAISGQGAGGYTF
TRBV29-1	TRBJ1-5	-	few	TGCAGCCACTCGGCCAGCTTGAATCAGCCCCAGCATTTT	CSHSASLNQPQHF
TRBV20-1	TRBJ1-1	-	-	TGCAGTGCTAGCTACGCCGACACTGAAGCTTTCTTT	CSASYADTEAFF
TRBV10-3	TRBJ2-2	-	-	TGTGCCATCACCGAGGGGGAGCTGTTTTTT	CAITEGELFF
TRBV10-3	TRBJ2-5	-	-	TGTGCCAGTGGGTGGCAAGAGACCCAGTACTTC	CASGWQETQYF
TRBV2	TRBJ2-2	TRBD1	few	TGTGCCAGCAGCCACGCGAGACAGGGTACCGGGGAGCTGTTTTTT	CASSHARQGTGELFF
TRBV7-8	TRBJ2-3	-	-	TGTGCCAGCAGCTTCGGTTACACAGATACGCAGTATTTT	CASSFGYTDTQYF